This T cell receptor beta chain was recovered during a study of T cells after yellow fever vaccination. TCRdb redid the calling of the 5' RACE reads with MiXCR, one entry per CDR3 protein. The sample has around 350,000 distinct CDR3 sequences, 6% to 8% seen once. CDR1 and CDR2 (germline): SGHRS, YFSETQ. There are 15 residues in the CDR3. The V and J ends lost 4 bases and 5 bases respectively, with 16 bases between them. The chain combines TRBV5-1 with TRBJ2-1; D may match TRBD1 or TRBD2 (5 bases each). This sequence was found in a man in his thirties or forties who received the YFV17D yellow fever vaccine. Sample: PBMCs, taken 5 days after the yellow fever booster vaccination. The CDR3, as DNA: TGCGCCAGCAGCCGCCAAGGGACCGGGAACAATGAGCAGTTCTTC. Protein: CASSRQGTGNNEQFF.